This is a list of T cell receptor beta chains from one sample in a study of T cell repertoires in cytomegalovirus infection. TCRdb analysed the reads with MiXCR anew, one entry per CDR3 protein. The sample shows around 900,000 distinct CDR3 sequences, roughly 31% of them seen only once. No antigens are known for them. Sequencing was performed on cultured CD8+ T cells from PBMCs, taken from culture after CMV antigen stimulation. These receptors all stem from a human donor in good health (CMV status not recorded). Some clones in this sample may be carry-over from other donors' samples. CDR3s include the opening cysteine and the closing phenylalanine or tryptophan. The order of the fields is V gene, J gene, CDR3 length, D gene, clone size, CDR3 protein, CDR3 DNA. The D gene is left open where the match is weak. Only part of the rows carry a size: once, few, many, or a class if the clone is expanded.

>TRBV19|TRBJ2-5|15|TRBD2|.
CASSIGLADQETQYF
TGTGCCAGTAGTATAGGACTAGCGGATCAAGAGACCCAGTACTTC
>TRBV7-8|TRBJ1-6|14|.|few
CASNKYDDNSPLHF
TGTGCCAGCAACAAGTATGATGATAATTCACCCCTCCACTTT
>TRBV5-1|TRBJ2-3|15|TRBD1|.
CASSVGTVVADTQYF
TGCGCCAGCAGCGTCGGGACAGTTGTCGCAGATACGCAGTATTTT
>TRBV13|TRBJ2-5|15|.|once
CASSLRARIQETQYF
TGTGCCAGCAGCTTAAGGGCACGGATACAAGAGACCCAGTACTTC
>TRBV2|TRBJ2-6|17|.|.
CASRGRTDSSGANVLTF
TGTGCCAGCAGAGGTCGGACAGATAGCTCTGGGGCCAACGTCCTGACTTTC
>TRBV19|TRBJ1-1|11|.|few
CATSRGREAFF
TGTGCCACCTCCAGGGGCCGGGAAGCTTTCTTT
>TRBV7-2|TRBJ1-2|15|TRBD1|many
CASSWSTGTDYGYTF
TGTGCCAGCAGCTGGTCAACCGGGACAGACTATGGCTACACCTTC
>TRBV7-2|TRBJ2-5|15|TRBD1|.
CASSRLTGEEETQYF
TGTGCCAGCAGTCGCCTGACAGGGGAAGAGGAGACCCAGTACTTC
>TRBV20-1|TRBJ2-1|15|TRBD2|.
CSARKIAGGGNEQFF
TGCAGTGCTAGGAAGATAGCGGGGGGCGGGAATGAGCAGTTCTTC
>TRBV29-1|TRBJ1-5|13|.|few
CSVKTEAYQPQHF
TGCAGCGTTAAGACAGAGGCCTATCAGCCCCAGCATTTT
>TRBV18|TRBJ2-3|17|TRBD1|.
CASSPRRDRGSTDTQYF
TGTGCCAGCTCACCACGTCGGGACAGGGGAAGCACAGATACGCAGTATTTT
>TRBV5-5|TRBJ2-2|15|TRBD1|few
CATERYGQGTGELFF
TGTGCCACCGAGCGGTACGGACAGGGCACCGGGGAGCTGTTTTTT
>TRBV6-5|TRBJ2-1|19|.|few
CASSRGIRDHRAPANEQFF
TGTGCCAGCAGCCGAGGGATCAGGGATCACCGGGCCCCGGCCAATGAGCAGTTCTTC
>TRBV2|TRBJ2-5|12|.|.
CASLGGRETQYF
TGTGCCAGCCTGGGGGGGCGAGAGACCCAGTACTTC
>TRBV6-6|TRBJ1-2|15|.|.
CAVPGTGSTVYGYTF
TGTGCCGTCCCTGGCACAGGGAGTACCGTCTATGGCTACACCTTC
>TRBV27|TRBJ2-3|15|TRBD2|.
CATRTSGGLEDTQYF
TGTGCCACCCGGACTAGCGGGGGCCTCGAGGATACGCAGTATTTT
>TRBV27|TRBJ1-2|13|.|.
CASRGTSRGGYTF
TGTGCCAGCAGGGGGACGTCCCGGGGTGGCTACACCTTC